Below, 9 T cell receptor beta chains from the same sample are listed, as sequenced in a study of post-analysis software for immune sequencing data. Regarding the study as a whole: Patients had higher frequencies than controls of roughly five TRBV segments, including TRBV5-6, TRBV5-1 and TRBV20-1.

Antigens of these TCRs are unknown. The authors incorporated unique molecular identifiers into the TCR beta cDNA libraries. A single record per CDR3 protein comes from TCRdb applying MiXCR to the PCR reads. This sample carries almost 700,000 distinct CDR3 sequences, 55% to 60% of them seen once, and the ten largest clones take around 10%. The sample consisted of blood. These TCRs come from a girl aged 2 to 9 with multiple sclerosis.

The chain combines TRBV7-2 with TRBJ2-5; 14 bases match TRBD2. The length of the CDR3 is 18 residues. With V trimmed by 4 bases and J by 5 bases, 12 bases remained unmatched. CDR1 and CDR2 from the germline V gene are SGHTA and FQGNSA. The CDR3 spells CASSYNRLAGGPAETQYF. The CDR3 nucleotides are TGTGCCAGCAGCTACAATAGACTAGCGGGGGGGCCTGCGGAGACCCAGTACTTC. Complete variable domain (other parts from reference TRBV7-2 and TRBJ2-5): GAGVSQSPSNKVTEKGKDVELRCDPISGHTALYWYRQSLGQGLEFLIYFQGNSAPDKSGLPSDRFSAERTGGSVSTLTIQRTQQEDSAVYLCASSYNRLAGGPAETQYFGPGTRLLVL.

The V and J genes are TRBV7-2 and TRBJ1-6; no firm D call. The CDR3 has 14 residues. Germline assignment: CDR1 SGHTA and CDR2 FQGNSA. The CDR3 DNA sequence: TGTGCTACGCGCGGAGGGCTTAATAATTCACCCCTCCACTTT. It translates to CATRGGLNNSPLHF.

In its sample, this clonotype was seen a few times. The chain employs TRBV27 and TRBJ2-5; no firm D call. Germline assignment: CDR1 MNHEY and CDR2 SMNVEV (reference sequence). V shed 5 bases and J shed 5 bases, with 9 bases lying between them. The length of the CDR3 is 12 residues. The CDR3 nucleotides read TGTGCCAGCAGTACCCGCGACGAGACCCAGTACTTC. Amino acids: CASSTRDETQYF.

This clonotype occurred a few times. V gene TRBV7-6 combines with J gene TRBJ2-3, with 7 nucleotides matching TRBD1. CDR3 length: 15 residues. Trimming at V came to 4 bases and at J to 2 bases, leaving 6 bases not matched to a gene. Germline values: CDR1 SGHVS, CDR2 FNYEAQ. For the CDR3, the DNA is TGTGCCAGCAGCTCGACAGGGTCCCTCACAGATACGCAGTATTTT. This encodes CASSSTGSLTDTQYF.

The rearrangement joins TRBV24-1 to TRBJ2-2; possibly TRBD1 for D (6 bases). CDR1 and CDR2 (germline): KGHDR, SFDVKD. The CDR3 has 17 residues. The ends were cut back, 1 base at V and 1 base at J, with 12 bases in the middle. The chain's CDR3 is CATSDLIGTLNTGELFF. DNA for the CDR3: TGTGCCACCAGTGATTTAATAGGGACACTGAACACCGGGGAGCTGTTTTTT.

The rearrangement links TRBV6-5 to TRBJ2-7, with D unclear. The end of the DNA aligns better with TRBJ2-5, so the J call may be wrong. The CDR3 totals 13 residues. In germline, CDR1 is MNHEY, CDR2 SVGAGI. CDR3 nucleotides: TGTGCCAGCAGTCGGACCCAACTGGAGACCCAGTACTTC. It is translated as CASSRTQLETQYF.

The gene calls are TRBV24-1 and TRBJ2-1, with 7 bases lining up with TRBD1. This CDR3 spans 16 amino acids. V lost 4 bases and J lost 2; bases outside the gene matches: 7. Germline V lookup: CDR1 KGHDR, CDR2 SFDVKD. This CDR3 is CATSDPTGKPYNEQFF. The CDR3 DNA is TGTGCCACCAGTGACCCGACAGGGAAACCCTACAATGAGCAGTTCTTC.

The sample holds a few counts of this clonotype. The gene calls are TRBV6-2 or TRBV6-3 and TRBJ2-7; D is possibly TRBD2 (5 bases). Trimming cost V 7 bases and J 3 bases, with 22 bases left between them. This CDR3 region has 16 residues. CDR1 is MNHEY, CDR2 SVGEGT, per germline. The CDR3 here is CASICIRDPPYYEQYF. The CDR3 nucleotides read TGTGCCAGCATTTGCATCCGGGATCCCCCCTACTACGAGCAGTACTTC.

This chain joins TRBV2 and TRBJ2-7; D might be TRBD1 (5 bases). V was cut by 2 bases and J by 6 bases, with 8 bases left in between. Germline CDR1 SNHLY, CDR2 FYNNEI. The CDR3 has 12 amino acids. As DNA, the CDR3 is TGTGCCAGCAGTGAATCAGGGCTCGAGCAGTACTTC. Amino acid sequence: CASSESGLEQYF.